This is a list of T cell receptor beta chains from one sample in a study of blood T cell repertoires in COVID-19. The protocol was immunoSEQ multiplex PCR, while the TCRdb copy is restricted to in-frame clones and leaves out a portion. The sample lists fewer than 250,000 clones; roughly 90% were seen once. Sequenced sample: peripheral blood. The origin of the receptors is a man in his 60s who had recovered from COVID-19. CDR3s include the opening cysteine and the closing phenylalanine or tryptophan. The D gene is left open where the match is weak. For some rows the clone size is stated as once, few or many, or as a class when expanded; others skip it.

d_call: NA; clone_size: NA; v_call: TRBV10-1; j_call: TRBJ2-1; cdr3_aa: CASSESPLVAEYNEQFF; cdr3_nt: TGCGCCAGCAGTGAGTCCCCGTTGGTAGCGGAATACAATGAGCAGTTCTTC
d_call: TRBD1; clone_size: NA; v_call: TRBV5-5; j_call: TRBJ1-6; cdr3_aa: CASSLVGTGMVNSPLHF; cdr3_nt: TGTGCCAGCAGCTTGGTAGGGACAGGGATGGTAAATTCACCCCTCCACTTT
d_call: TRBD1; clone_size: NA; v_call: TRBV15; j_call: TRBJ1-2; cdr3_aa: CATSRGGGQGGYGYTF; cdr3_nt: TGTGCCACCAGCAGAGGGGGGGGACAGGGCGGCTATGGCTACACCTTC
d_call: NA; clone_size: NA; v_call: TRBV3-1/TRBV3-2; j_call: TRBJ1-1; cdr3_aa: CASSQEVGGFTEAFF; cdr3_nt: TGTGCCAGCAGCCAAGAGGTGGGAGGCTTCACTGAAGCTTTCTTT
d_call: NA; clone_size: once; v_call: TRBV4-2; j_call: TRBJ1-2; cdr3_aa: CASSQQGGYGYTF; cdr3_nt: TGTGCCAGCAGCCAACAGGGAGGGTATGGCTACACCTTC
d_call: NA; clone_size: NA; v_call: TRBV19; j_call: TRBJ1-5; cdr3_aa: CASSKGVTSNQPQHF; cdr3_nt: TGTGCCAGTAGTAAAGGAGTCACTAGCAATCAGCCCCAGCATTTT
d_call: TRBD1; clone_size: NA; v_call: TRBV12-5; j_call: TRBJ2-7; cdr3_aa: CASGLGTGAPSEQYF; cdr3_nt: TGTGCTAGTGGTTTAGGGACAGGCGCGCCGTCCGAGCAGTACTTC
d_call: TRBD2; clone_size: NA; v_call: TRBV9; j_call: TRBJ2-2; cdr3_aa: CASSVASGGSTGELFF; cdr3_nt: TGTGCCAGCAGCGTAGCTAGCGGGGGGTCCACCGGGGAGCTGTTTTTT
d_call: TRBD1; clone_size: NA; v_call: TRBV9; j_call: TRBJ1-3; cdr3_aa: CASSPRDRGNTIYF; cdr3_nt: TGTGCCAGCAGCCCCCGGGACAGAGGAAACACCATATATTTT
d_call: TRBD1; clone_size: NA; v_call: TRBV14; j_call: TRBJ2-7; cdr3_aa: CASSPFTGGLNEQYF; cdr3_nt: TGTGCCAGCAGCCCGTTTACAGGGGGCCTTAACGAGCAGTACTTC
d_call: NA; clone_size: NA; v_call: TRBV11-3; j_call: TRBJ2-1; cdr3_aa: CASSEAGRVNEQFF; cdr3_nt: TGTGCCAGCAGCGAAGCGGGTAGGGTCAATGAGCAGTTCTTC
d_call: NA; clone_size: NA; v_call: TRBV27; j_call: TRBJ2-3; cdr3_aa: CASTPRSPSTDTQYF; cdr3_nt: TGTGCCAGCACACCTCGGTCCCCTAGCACAGATACGCAGTATTTT
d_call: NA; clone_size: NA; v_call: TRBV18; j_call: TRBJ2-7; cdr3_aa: CASSPPGIPWEQYF; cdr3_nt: TGTGCCAGCTCACCTCCAGGGATCCCTTGGGAGCAGTACTTC
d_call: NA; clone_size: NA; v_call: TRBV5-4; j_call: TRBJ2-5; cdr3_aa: CASSLERVKETQYF; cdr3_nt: TGTGCCAGCAGCTTGGAACGGGTTAAAGAGACCCAGTACTTC
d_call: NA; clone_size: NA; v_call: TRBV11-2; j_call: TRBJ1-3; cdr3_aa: CASSPGISGNTIYF; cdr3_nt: TGTGCCAGCAGCCCAGGGATCTCTGGAAACACCATATATTTT
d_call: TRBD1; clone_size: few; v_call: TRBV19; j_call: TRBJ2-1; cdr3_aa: CASSTTGDSYNEQFF; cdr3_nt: TGTGCCAGTAGTACGACAGGGGATTCCTACAATGAGCAGTTCTTC
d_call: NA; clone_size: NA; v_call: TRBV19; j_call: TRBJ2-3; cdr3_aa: CASSMVASTDTQYF; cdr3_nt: TGTGCCAGTAGTATGGTAGCGAGCACAGATACGCAGTATTTT
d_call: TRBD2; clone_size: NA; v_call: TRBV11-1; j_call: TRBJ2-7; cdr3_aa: CASSVTSGGAYEQYF; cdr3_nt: TGTGCCAGCAGCGTCACTAGCGGGGGGGCCTACGAGCAGTACTTC
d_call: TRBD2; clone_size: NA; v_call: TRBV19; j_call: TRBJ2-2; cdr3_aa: CASSEPSGTGELFF; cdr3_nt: TGTGCCAGTAGTGAGCCTAGCGGCACCGGGGAGCTGTTTTTT
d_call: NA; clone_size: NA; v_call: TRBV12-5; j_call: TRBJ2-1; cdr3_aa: CASGKRGGRSYNEQFF; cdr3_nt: TGTGCTAGTGGTAAGAGGGGGGGCCGCTCCTACAATGAGCAGTTCTTC
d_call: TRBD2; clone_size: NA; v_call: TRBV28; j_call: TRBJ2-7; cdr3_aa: CASNLSGRAHEQYF; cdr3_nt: TGTGCCAGCAACCTTAGCGGGAGGGCCCACGAGCAGTACTTC
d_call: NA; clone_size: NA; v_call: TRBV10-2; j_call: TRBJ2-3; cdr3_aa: CASRGGGENTQYF; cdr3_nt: TGCGCCAGTAGGGGGGGTGGCGAGAATACGCAGTATTTT
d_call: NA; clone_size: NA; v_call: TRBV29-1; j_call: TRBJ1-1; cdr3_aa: CSVEGGGTEAFF; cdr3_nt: TGCAGCGTTGAAGGGGGAGGCACTGAAGCTTTCTTT
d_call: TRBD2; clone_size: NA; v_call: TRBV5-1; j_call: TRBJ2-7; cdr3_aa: CASSWTSGSLYEQYF; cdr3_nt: TGCGCCAGCAGCTGGACTAGCGGGAGCCTCTACGAGCAGTACTTC
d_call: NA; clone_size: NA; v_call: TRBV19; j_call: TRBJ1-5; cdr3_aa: CASSTNHLSNQPQHF; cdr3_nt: TGTGCCAGTAGTACTAACCACCTCAGCAATCAGCCCCAGCATTTT
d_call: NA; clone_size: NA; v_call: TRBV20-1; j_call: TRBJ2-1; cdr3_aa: CSARSNEQFF; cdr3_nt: TGCAGTGCGCGGAGCAATGAGCAGTTCTTC
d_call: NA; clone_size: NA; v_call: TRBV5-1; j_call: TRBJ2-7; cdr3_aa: CASSLEQGMSYEQYF; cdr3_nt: TGCGCCAGCAGCCTTGAGCAGGGGATGTCCTACGAGCAGTACTTC
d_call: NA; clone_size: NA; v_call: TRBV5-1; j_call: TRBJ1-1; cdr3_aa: CASRPGVNTEAFF; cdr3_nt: TGCGCCAGCCGGCCCGGGGTGAACACTGAAGCTTTCTTT
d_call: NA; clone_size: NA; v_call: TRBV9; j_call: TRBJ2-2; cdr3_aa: CASSVSDSFTGELFF; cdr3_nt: TGTGCCAGCAGCGTTTCGGACAGCTTCACCGGGGAGCTGTTTTTT
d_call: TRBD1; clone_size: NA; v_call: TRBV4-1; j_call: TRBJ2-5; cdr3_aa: CASSQDDRGWGTQYF; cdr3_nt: TGCGCCAGCAGCCAAGATGACAGGGGGTGGGGGACCCAGTACTTC
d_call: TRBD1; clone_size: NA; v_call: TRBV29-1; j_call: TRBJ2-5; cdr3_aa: CSVTDRGRTYQETQYF; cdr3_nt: TGCAGCGTTACGGACAGGGGGCGGACGTACCAAGAGACCCAGTACTTC
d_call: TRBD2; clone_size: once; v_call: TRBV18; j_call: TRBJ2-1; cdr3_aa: CASSLSASGGSYNEQFF; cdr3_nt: TGTGCCAGCTCACTAAGTGCTAGCGGGGGCTCCTACAATGAGCAGTTCTTC
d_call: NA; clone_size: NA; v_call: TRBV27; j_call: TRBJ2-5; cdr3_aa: CASRLLLGSTQYF; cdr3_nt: TGTGCCAGCAGGCTTCTATTGGGGAGCACCCAGTACTTC
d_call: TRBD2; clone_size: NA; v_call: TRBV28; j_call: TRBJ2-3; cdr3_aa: CASSLWIRAGVTDTQYF; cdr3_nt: TGTGCCAGCAGTTTATGGATTCGAGCGGGAGTCACAGATACGCAGTATTTT
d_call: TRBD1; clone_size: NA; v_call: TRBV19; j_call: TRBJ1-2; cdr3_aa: CASSIQTGVGGYTF; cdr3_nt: TGTGCCAGTAGTATCCAGACAGGGGTTGGCGGCTACACCTTC
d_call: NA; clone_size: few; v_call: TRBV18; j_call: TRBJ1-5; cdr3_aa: CATRQGRGNQPQHF; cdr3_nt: TGTGCGACTCGGCAGGGGAGAGGCAATCAGCCCCAGCATTTT
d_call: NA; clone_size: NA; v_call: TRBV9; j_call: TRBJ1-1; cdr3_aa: CASSSSRDFYGDTEAFF; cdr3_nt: TGTGCCAGCAGCTCGTCCCGGGACTTTTACGGGGACACTGAAGCTTTCTTT
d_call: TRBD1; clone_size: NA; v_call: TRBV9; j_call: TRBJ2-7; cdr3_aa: CASSVTGTAVYEQYF; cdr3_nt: TGTGCCAGCAGCGTTACCGGGACAGCGGTGTACGAGCAGTACTTC
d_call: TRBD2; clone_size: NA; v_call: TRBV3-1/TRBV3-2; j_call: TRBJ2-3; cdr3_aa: CASSRGTSGGAGNTQYF; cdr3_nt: TGTGCCAGCAGCCGAGGGACTAGCGGGGGGGCCGGAAATACGCAGTATTTT
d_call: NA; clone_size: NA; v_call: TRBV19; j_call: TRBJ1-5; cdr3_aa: CASSIGDSNQPQHF; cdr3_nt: TGTGCCAGTAGTATTGGAGATAGCAATCAGCCCCAGCATTTT